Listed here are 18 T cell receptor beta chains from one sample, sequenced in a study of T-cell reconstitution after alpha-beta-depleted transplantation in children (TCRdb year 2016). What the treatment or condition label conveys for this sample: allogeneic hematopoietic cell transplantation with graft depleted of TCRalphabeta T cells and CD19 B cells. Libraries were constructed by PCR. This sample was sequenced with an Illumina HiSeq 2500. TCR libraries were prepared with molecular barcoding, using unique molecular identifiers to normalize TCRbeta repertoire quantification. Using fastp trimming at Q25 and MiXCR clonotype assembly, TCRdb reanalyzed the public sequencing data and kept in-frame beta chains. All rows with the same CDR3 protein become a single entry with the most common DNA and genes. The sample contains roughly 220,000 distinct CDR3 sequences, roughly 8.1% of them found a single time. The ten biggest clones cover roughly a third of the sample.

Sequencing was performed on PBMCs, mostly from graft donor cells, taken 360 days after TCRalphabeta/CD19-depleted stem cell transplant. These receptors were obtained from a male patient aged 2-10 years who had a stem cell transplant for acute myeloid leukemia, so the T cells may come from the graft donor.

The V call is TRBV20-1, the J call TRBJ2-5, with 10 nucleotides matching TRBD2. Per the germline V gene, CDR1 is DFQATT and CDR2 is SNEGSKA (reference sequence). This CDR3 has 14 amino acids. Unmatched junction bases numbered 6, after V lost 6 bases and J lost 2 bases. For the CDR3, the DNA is TGCAGTGCCCCTAGGACTAGCGGACAAGAGACCCAGTACTTC. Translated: CSAPRTSGQETQYF.

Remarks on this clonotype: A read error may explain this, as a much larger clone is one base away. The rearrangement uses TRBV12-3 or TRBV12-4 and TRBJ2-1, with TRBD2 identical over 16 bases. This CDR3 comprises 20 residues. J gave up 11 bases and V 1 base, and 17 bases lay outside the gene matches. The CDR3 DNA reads TGTGCCAGCAGTTTAGGATTTAGGGGACTAGCGGGAGGGCCAGGAGATAAGCAGTTCTTC. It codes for CASSLGFRGLAGGPGDKQFF.

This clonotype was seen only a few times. The chain's CDR3 is CATRLAGGLYNEQFF. The DNA of the CDR3 is TGTGCCACCAGACTAGCGGGGGGACTATACAATGAGCAGTTCTTC. V usage is TRBV14 and J usage is TRBJ2-1, with 13 bases fitting TRBD2. Trimming removed 10 bases from V and 4 bases from J; junction bases left unmatched: 7. Germline loops: CDR1 SGHDN, CDR2 FVKESK. CDR3 size: 15 residues.

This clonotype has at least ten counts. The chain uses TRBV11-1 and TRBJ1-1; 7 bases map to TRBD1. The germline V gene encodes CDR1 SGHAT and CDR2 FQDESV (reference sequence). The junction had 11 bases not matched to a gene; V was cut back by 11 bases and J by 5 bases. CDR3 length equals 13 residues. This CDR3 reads CAGQGGPGTEAFF. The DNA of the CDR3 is TGTGCCGGGCAGGGGGGGCCTGGAACTGAAGCTTTCTTT.

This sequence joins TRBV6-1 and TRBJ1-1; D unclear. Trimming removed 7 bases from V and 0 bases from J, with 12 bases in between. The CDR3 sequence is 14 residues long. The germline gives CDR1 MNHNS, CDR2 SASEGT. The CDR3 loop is CASIARGVNTEAFF. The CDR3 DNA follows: TGTGCCAGCATCGCCAGAGGAGTGAACACTGAAGCTTTCTTT.

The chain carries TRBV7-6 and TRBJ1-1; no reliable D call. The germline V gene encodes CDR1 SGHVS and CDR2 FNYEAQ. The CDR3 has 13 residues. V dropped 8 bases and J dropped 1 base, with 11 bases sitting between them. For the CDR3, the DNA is TGTGCCAGCCTCGAACAGCCGAACACTGAAGCTTTCTTT. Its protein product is CASLEQPNTEAFF.

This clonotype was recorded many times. The CDR3: CSAREDSRDSYNEQFF. The CDR3, as DNA: TGCAGTGCTAGAGAGGACAGCCGGGACTCCTACAATGAGCAGTTCTTC. J is TRBJ2-1 and V is TRBV20-1; a weak D match, TRBD1 (6 bases). The CDR3 is made up of 16 amino acids. The germline V and J ends were trimmed by 0 bases and 0 bases, with 12 bases remaining between them. Germline V CDR1 and CDR2: DFQATT, SNEGSKA (reference sequence).

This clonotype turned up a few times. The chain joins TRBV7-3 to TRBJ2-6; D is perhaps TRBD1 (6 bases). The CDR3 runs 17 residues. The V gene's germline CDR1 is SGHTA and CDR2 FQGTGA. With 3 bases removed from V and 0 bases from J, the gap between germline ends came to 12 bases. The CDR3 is CASSLGARGSGANVLTF. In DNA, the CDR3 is TGTGCCAGCAGCTTGGGAGCCAGGGGCTCTGGGGCCAACGTCCTGACTTTC.

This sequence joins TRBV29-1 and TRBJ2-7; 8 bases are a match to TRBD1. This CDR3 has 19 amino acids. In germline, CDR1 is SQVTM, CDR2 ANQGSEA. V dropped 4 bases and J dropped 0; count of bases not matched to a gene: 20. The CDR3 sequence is CSVVPLVQGGDGPSYEQYF. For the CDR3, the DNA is TGCAGCGTTGTCCCCTTGGTACAGGGGGGTGACGGACCCTCCTACGAGCAGTACTTC.

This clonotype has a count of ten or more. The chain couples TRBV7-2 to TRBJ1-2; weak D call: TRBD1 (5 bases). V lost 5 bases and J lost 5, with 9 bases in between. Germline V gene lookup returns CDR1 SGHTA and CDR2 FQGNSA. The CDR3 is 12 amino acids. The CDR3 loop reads CASSRGVYGYTF. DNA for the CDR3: TGTGCCAGCAGCAGAGGGGTTTATGGCTACACCTTC.

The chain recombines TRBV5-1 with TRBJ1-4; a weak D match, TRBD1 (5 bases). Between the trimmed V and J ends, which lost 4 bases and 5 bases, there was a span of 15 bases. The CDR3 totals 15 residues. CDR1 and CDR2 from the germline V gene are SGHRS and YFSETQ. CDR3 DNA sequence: TGCGCCAGCAGCCTGGGGCCGGGGTCCAATGAAAAACTGTTTTTT. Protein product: CASSLGPGSNEKLFF. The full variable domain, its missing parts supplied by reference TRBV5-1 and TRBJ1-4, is KAGVTQTPRYLIKTRGQQVTLSCSPISGHRSVSWYQQTPGQGLQFLFEYFSETQRNKGNFPGRFSGRQFSNSRSEMNVSTLELGDSALYLCASSLGPGSNEKLFFGSGTQLSVL.

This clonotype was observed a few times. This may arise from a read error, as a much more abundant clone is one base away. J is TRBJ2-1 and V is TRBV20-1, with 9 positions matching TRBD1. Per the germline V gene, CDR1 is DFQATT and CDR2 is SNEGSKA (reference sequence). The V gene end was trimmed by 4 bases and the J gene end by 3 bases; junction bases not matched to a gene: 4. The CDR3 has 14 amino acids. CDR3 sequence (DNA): TGCAGTGCTACTCGACAGGGGGACTACAATGAGCAGTTCTTC. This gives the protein CSATRQGDYNEQFF.

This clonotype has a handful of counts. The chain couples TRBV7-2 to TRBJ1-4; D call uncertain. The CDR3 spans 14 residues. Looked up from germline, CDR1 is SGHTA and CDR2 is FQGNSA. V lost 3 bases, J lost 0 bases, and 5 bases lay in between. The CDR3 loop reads CASSLSTTNEKLFF. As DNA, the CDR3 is TGTGCCAGCAGCTTGAGTACAACTAATGAAAAACTGTTTTTT.

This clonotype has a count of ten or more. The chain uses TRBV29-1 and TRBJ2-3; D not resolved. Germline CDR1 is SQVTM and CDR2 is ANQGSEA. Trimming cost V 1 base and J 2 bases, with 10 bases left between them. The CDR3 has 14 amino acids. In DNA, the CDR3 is TGCAGCGTTGAAGGGAGCTGGACCACAGATACGCAGTATTTT. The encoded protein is CSVEGSWTTDTQYF.

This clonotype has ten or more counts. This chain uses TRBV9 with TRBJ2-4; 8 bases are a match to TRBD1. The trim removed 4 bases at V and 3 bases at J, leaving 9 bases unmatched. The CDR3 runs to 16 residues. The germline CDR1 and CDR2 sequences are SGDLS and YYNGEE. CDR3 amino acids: CASSPFRGLDKNIQYF. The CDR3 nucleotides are TGTGCCAGCAGCCCCTTCAGGGGGCTCGACAAAAACATTCAGTACTTC. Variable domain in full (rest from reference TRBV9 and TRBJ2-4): DSGVTQTPKHLITATGQRVTLRCSPRSGDLSVYWYQQSLDQGLQFLIQYYNGEERAKGNILERFSAQQFPDLHSELNLSSLELGDSALYFCASSPFRGLDKNIQYFGAGTRLSVL.

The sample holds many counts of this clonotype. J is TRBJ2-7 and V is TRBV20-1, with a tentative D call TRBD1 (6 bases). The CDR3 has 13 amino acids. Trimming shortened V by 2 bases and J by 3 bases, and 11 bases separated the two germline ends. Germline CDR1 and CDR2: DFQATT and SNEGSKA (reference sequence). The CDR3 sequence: CSARRGHNYEQYF. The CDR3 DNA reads TGCAGTGCTAGAAGGGGACACAACTACGAGCAGTACTTC.

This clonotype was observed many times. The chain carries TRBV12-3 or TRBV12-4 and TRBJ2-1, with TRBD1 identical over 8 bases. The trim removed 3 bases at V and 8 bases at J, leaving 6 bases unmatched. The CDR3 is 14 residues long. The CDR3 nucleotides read TGTGCCAGCAGTTTGGACAGGGCGGGCGATGAGCAGTTCTTC. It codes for CASSLDRAGDEQFF.

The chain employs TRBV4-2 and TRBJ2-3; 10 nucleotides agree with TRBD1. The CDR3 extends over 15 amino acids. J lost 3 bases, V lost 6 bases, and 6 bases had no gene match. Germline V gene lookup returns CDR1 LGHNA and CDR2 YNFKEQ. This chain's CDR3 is CASRGDRGGTDTQYF. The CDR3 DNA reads TGTGCCAGCAGAGGGGACAGGGGAGGAACAGATACGCAGTATTTT.